In this sample, the clone carrying this T cell receptor (beta chain) turned up a few times. This sample was taken from a study of T cells in Graves' hyperthyroidism and ophthalmopathy. The V gene end was trimmed by 4 bases and the J gene end by 8 bases; junction bases not matched to a gene: 12. Germline V gene data show CDR1 as LGHDT and CDR2 as YNNKEL (reference sequence). The CDR3 length is 15 residues. Amplification targeted TCR beta CDR3 regions from RNA transcripts. TCR CDR3 underwent first-round RT-PCR with the HTBI primer set. A single record per CDR3 protein comes from TCRdb applying MiXCR to the multiplex PCR reads. This sample has some 530,000 distinct CDR3 sequences, with approximately 22% found just once.

This chain uses TRBV3-1 with TRBJ1-2; the match to TRBD1 covers 8 bases. Sequenced: blood. The clonotype originates from a woman in her 70s with Graves' ophthalmopathy. Here the CDR3 reads CASSPQAGGKGGYTF. The CDR3 DNA is TGTGCCAGCAGCCCCCAGGCAGGGGGCAAAGGCGGCTACACCTTC.